These T cell receptor beta chains were read from a single sample in a study of blood T cell repertoires in COVID-19. The protocol was immunoSEQ multiplex PCR, while the TCRdb copy is restricted to in-frame clones and leaves out a portion. Here the sample spans tens of thousands of clones, 89% being singletons. Material: peripheral blood. The receptors shown here come from a man aged 70 or older with active or convalescent COVID-19. Both conserved end residues are part of each CDR3. The D gene is left open where the match is weak. Part of the rows lack a size; the others show once, few, many or a class for expanded clones.

j_gene	v_gene	abundance	d_gene	len	CDR3aa	CDR3nt
TRBJ2-2	TRBV24-1	.	.	14	CATSVRRNTGELFF	TGTGCCACCAGTGTCCGCAGGAACACCGGGGAGCTGTTTTTT
TRBJ2-7	TRBV29-1	few	TRBD1	12	CSVLGQVYEQYF	TGCAGCGTCCTGGGACAGGTCTACGAGCAGTACTTC
TRBJ1-4	TRBV9	.	.	14	CASSPGPTNEKLFF	TGTGCCAGCAGCCCAGGGCCAACTAATGAAAAACTGTTTTTT
TRBJ1-1	TRBV6-1	few	TRBD1	11	CASSEQGEAFF	TGTGCCAGCAGTGAACAGGGGGAGGCTTTCTTT
TRBJ1-1	TRBV21-1	.	.	14	CASSKGHPNTEAFF	TGTGCCAGCAGCAAAGGACATCCGAACACTGAAGCTTTCTTT
TRBJ1-1	TRBV19	.	TRBD1	15	CASSFPATGVTEAFF	TGTGCCAGTAGTTTCCCTGCGACAGGGGTGACTGAAGCTTTCTTT
TRBJ1-4	TRBV6-2/TRBV6-3	.	TRBD1	17	CASSSWTGHATNEKLFF	TGTGCCAGCAGTTCGTGGACAGGCCATGCAACTAATGAAAAACTGTTTTTT
TRBJ1-1	TRBV20-1	.	.	13	CSAGVWSGTEAFF	TGCAGTGCTGGTGTTTGGTCAGGCACTGAAGCTTTCTTT
TRBJ1-4	TRBV7-2	.	.	14	CASNRQPTNEKLFF	TGTGCCAGCAACCGACAGCCAACTAATGAAAAACTGTTTTTT
TRBJ2-7	TRBV5-1	.	.	15	CASSLWAGQRNEQYF	TGCGCCAGCAGCTTGTGGGCCGGACAGAGGAACGAGCAGTACTTC
TRBJ1-4	TRBV6-5	.	.	13	CASSPRQVEKLFF	TGTGCCAGCAGTCCGCGCCAGGTTGAAAAACTGTTTTTT
TRBJ1-6	TRBV27	.	.	17	CASSLSGGWAANSPLHF	TGTGCCAGCAGTTTATCAGGGGGTTGGGCAGCTAATTCACCCCTCCACTTT
TRBJ2-1	TRBV7-3	.	TRBD2	15	CASSPEAGGHNEQFF	TGTGCCAGCAGCCCTGAAGCGGGGGGGCACAATGAGCAGTTCTTC
TRBJ2-2	TRBV4-1	few	TRBD2	16	CASSPTSGRNTGELFF	TGCGCCAGCAGCCCTACTAGCGGGAGGAACACCGGGGAGCTGTTTTTT
TRBJ1-1	TRBV9	.	.	15	CASTRAMGGGTEAFF	TGTGCCAGCACACGTGCTATGGGGGGAGGCACTGAAGCTTTCTTT
TRBJ1-2	TRBV4-2	.	TRBD1	14	CASSLGQAHYGYTF	TGTGCCAGCAGCCTCGGACAGGCCCACTATGGCTACACCTTC
TRBJ2-7	TRBV7-6	.	.	15	CASSLGGPTSYEQYF	TGTGCCAGCAGCTTAGGGGGCCCGACGTCCTACGAGCAGTACTTC
TRBJ2-3	TRBV6-2/TRBV6-3	.	.	14	CASSYSASMDTQYF	TGTGCCAGCAGTTACTCGGCTAGCATGGATACGCAGTATTTT
TRBJ2-5	TRBV7-6	.	TRBD1	15	CASSTPGQVGETQYF	TGTGCCAGCAGCACCCCGGGACAGGTTGGGGAGACCCAGTACTTC
TRBJ1-1	TRBV9	.	.	13	CASSVGAVAEAFF	TGTGCCAGCAGCGTAGGGGCAGTGGCTGAAGCTTTCTTT
TRBJ1-1	TRBV11-2	.	.	15	CASTRGKGWDTEAFF	TGTGCCAGCACCCGGGGTAAGGGCTGGGACACTGAAGCTTTCTTT
TRBJ1-2	TRBV2	.	TRBD1	12	CASRVDRAGYTF	TGTGCCAGCAGAGTAGACAGGGCTGGCTACACCTTC
TRBJ1-2	TRBV12-3/TRBV12-4	.	.	13	CASSLGRNYGYTF	TGTGCCAGCAGTTTAGGCAGAAACTATGGCTACACCTTC
TRBJ2-3	TRBV7-8	.	.	13	CASSLRVMYTQYF	TGTGCCAGCAGCTTACGCGTCATGTATACGCAGTATTTT
TRBJ2-5	TRBV27	.	TRBD1	15	CASSLGTGTQETQYF	TGTGCCAGCAGTTTGGGGACAGGTACTCAAGAGACCCAGTACTTC